This T cell receptor (beta chain) came from a study of cytomegalovirus exposure and HLA in healthy donors. PCR employed 60 Vbeta and 13 Jbeta primers. Using immunoSEQ multiplex PCR, the repertoire was profiled, and TCRdb retains in-frame clones only, with some absent. The table records around 130,000 clones, approximately 8% of them present only once. The specimen sequenced was PBMCs. This TCR came from a woman aged 40 to 50 in good health and CMV-seropositive.

As DNA, the CDR3 is TGTGCCAGCAGTAGGAGAGTTTCCCCGACAGGGGGAGGTCAGCCCCAGCATTTT. Protein product: CASSRRVSPTGGGQPQHF. V and J are TRBV27 and TRBJ1-5; 9 nucleotides align to TRBD1. The CDR3 loop spans 18 amino acids. Germline loops: CDR1 MNHEY, CDR2 SMNVEV (reference sequence). V lost 5 bases to trimming and J lost 6 bases; unmatched junction nucleotides: 17.